A selection of T cell receptor beta chains follows, all from one sample in a study of OX40 agonist ivuxolimab in advanced cancers. Measured with immunoSEQ multiplex PCR; TCRdb has only the in-frame clones, and not every one. Counted here are 15,000 to 20,000 clones, around 77% occurring once; the ten biggest clones make up more than 20%. The sample here was CD4+ or CD8+ T cells sorted from blood, taken in a trial of the OX40 agonist ivuxolimab. The receptors stem from an adult with an advanced solid tumor such as melanoma, head and neck, liver or kidney cancer. Both conserved end residues are part of each CDR3. A D gene is named only where the DNA matches it firmly. Only part of the rows carry a size: once, few, many, or a class if the clone is expanded.

J gene,D gene,clone size,CDR3 length,V gene,CDR3 DNA,CDR3 protein
TRBJ2-3,TRBD2,.,17,TRBV5-5,TGTGCCAGCAACGGACTAGCGGGGGGGCCGTCATCAGATACGCAGTATTTT,CASNGLAGGPSSDTQYF
TRBJ2-5,.,.,16,TRBV28,TGTGCCAGCAGTTTCCAGGGTCACGCGGCCCAAGAGACCCAGTACTTC,CASSFQGHAAQETQYF
TRBJ2-1,.,once,13,TRBV7-2,TGTGCCAGCGGCGTCGGACTTTACAATGAGCAGTTCTTC,CASGVGLYNEQFF
TRBJ1-4,.,few,14,TRBV19,TGTGCCAGTAGTTCCCATGGGAGGAGTGAAAAACTGTTTTTT,CASSSHGRSEKLFF
TRBJ2-3,TRBD1,.,17,TRBV7-3,TGTGCCAGCAGCCCTCACCCCGGGACAGGGGGCCCAGATACGCAGTATTTT,CASSPHPGTGGPDTQYF
TRBJ2-1,.,.,12,TRBV30,TGTGCCTGGAGTATGGGTTACAATGAGCAGTTCTTC,CAWSMGYNEQFF
TRBJ1-1,.,.,12,TRBV19,TGTGCCAGTAGCGCCAGGTTCACTGAAGCTTTCTTT,CASSARFTEAFF
TRBJ2-3,.,few,14,TRBV7-9,TGTGCCAGCAGCTTGGAGTTCGGCACAGATACGCAGTATTTT,CASSLEFGTDTQYF
TRBJ1-1,.,.,13,TRBV29-1,TGCAGCGTTCTTTCCCGGATGAACACTGAAGCTTTCTTT,CSVLSRMNTEAFF
TRBJ2-1,.,.,11,TRBV7-9,TGTGCGAGCGGGTCCCATATGGAGCAGTTCTTC,CASGSHMEQFF
TRBJ1-5,TRBD1,.,16,TRBV5-8,TGTGCCAGCAGCTGGACCGGGACAGGGGGCTATCAGCCCCAGCATTTT,CASSWTGTGGYQPQHF
TRBJ2-7,.,.,15,TRBV7-9,TGTGCCAGCAGCCCCCCCATCGGAGATTCCTACGAGCAGTACTTC,CASSPPIGDSYEQYF
TRBJ2-3,TRBD2,.,16,TRBV27,TGTGCCAGCAGTTTAATGGGTCGACTAGCCCCAGATACGCAGTATTTT,CASSLMGRLAPDTQYF
TRBJ2-5,.,once,18,TRBV6-1,TGTGCCAGCAGTGAACGGGGGATAGGGGGGTGGAAAAAAGAGACCCAGTACTTC,CASSERGIGGWKKETQYF
TRBJ2-5,TRBD2,few,18,TRBV7-3,TGTGCCAGCAGCTCCTTGAGGACGGCTAGCGGGGGAGCCGGGGCCCAGTACTTC,CASSSLRTASGGAGAQYF
TRBJ2-3,TRBD1,once,15,TRBV25-1,TGTGCCAGCAGACAGGGACAGACTAGCACAGATACGCAGTATTTT,CASRQGQTSTDTQYF
TRBJ2-7,TRBD2,.,17,TRBV28,TGTGCCAGCAGCTATGGACTAGCGGGGGGCGTCTCCTACGAGCAGTACTTC,CASSYGLAGGVSYEQYF
TRBJ2-3,.,.,16,TRBV10-3,TGTGCCATCAGTGACCAACCGAGCCAGGGGATGGATACGCAGTATTTT,CAISDQPSQGMDTQYF
TRBJ1-5,.,.,13,TRBV6-6,TGTGCCAGCAGTTTAGGGGAGAATCAGCCCCAGCATTTT,CASSLGENQPQHF
TRBJ2-3,TRBD2,.,13,TRBV29-1,TGCAGCGAGGCTAGCGGACGCACAGATACGCAGTATTTT,CSEASGRTDTQYF
TRBJ2-5,TRBD2,.,17,TRBV9,TGTGCCAGCAGCGGTACCGGGACTAGCGGGCCCTCGGGGACCCAGTACTTC,CASSGTGTSGPSGTQYF
TRBJ2-5,TRBD2,.,18,TRBV5-4,TGTGCCAGCAGCTTGGTGGGACTAGCGGGGGGAGCGAGGGGGACCCAGTACTTC,CASSLVGLAGGARGTQYF
TRBJ1-2,.,few,13,TRBV6-1,TGTGCCAGCAGTGAATTTGGTGGTTTCGGCTACACCTTC,CASSEFGGFGYTF
TRBJ1-4,.,.,13,TRBV19,TGTGCCAGTAGTATGTACAATTGGGAAAAACTGTTTTTT,CASSMYNWEKLFF
TRBJ2-1,.,.,12,TRBV28,TGTGCCAGCAGGGACTCGGGCTTTGAGCAGTTCTTC,CASRDSGFEQFF
TRBJ2-7,.,.,13,TRBV6-6,TGTGCCAGCAGTTACGGACCGTCCTACGAGCAGTACTTC,CASSYGPSYEQYF
TRBJ2-1,.,.,12,TRBV28,TGTGCCAGCAGTTTAGGGTTTATTGAGCAGTTCTTC,CASSLGFIEQFF
TRBJ2-5,.,.,13,TRBV19,TGTGCCAGTAGTATAGGGGGGCAAGAGACCCAGTACTTC,CASSIGGQETQYF
TRBJ2-3,.,.,13,TRBV29-1,TGCAGCGTGAGCCCCGGCGGGACAGATACGCAGTATTTT,CSVSPGGTDTQYF
TRBJ1-2,.,.,14,TRBV6-5,TGTGCCAGCAGTTACACCGGGCCCCGGGGTGGCTACACCTTC,CASSYTGPRGGYTF
TRBJ2-1,TRBD1,.,17,TRBV19,TGTGCCAGTAGTATTTTTTGGGGACAGGGGACCTACAATGAGCAGTTCTTC,CASSIFWGQGTYNEQFF
TRBJ2-2,TRBD1,.,13,TRBV30,TGTGCCTGGAGGGACAGGGGCACCGGGGAGCTGTTTTTT,CAWRDRGTGELFF
TRBJ2-7,.,once,11,TRBV11-1,TGTGCCAGCAGCTTTATCGGGGAGCAGTACTTC,CASSFIGEQYF
TRBJ2-3,.,.,15,TRBV5-4,TGTGCCAGCAGCTTGGGGGGCAGCCTAACAGATACGCAGTATTTT,CASSLGGSLTDTQYF
TRBJ2-3,.,.,17,TRBV27,TGTGCCAGCAGCCTTATCAGCTGGGGGGGCGCATCTGATACGCAGTATTTT,CASSLISWGGASDTQYF
TRBJ2-1,TRBD1,.,17,TRBV5-1,TGCGCCAGCAGCTTCGGGCGACAGGGGGCCGCCTACAATGAGCAGTTCTTC,CASSFGRQGAAYNEQFF
TRBJ1-3,.,.,14,TRBV5-8,TGTGCCAGCAGCTTCCGGGACCGACGAAACACCATATATTTT,CASSFRDRRNTIYF
TRBJ1-5,TRBD1,few,13,TRBV2,TGTGCCTCCGGAGCAGGGGGAGTGAAGCCCCAGCATTTT,CASGAGGVKPQHF
TRBJ2-5,TRBD1,few,13,TRBV7-9,TGTGCCAGCCGAGAGACAGGGGTAGAGACCCAGTACTTC,CASRETGVETQYF
TRBJ2-1,.,.,18,TRBV29-1,TGCAGCGTTGAAGATCCTTCCCCCCAGCGGACCTTCTACAATGAGCAGTTCTTC,CSVEDPSPQRTFYNEQFF
TRBJ2-7,.,.,15,TRBV18,TGTGCCAGCTCATCTAGGGTCCTACCCCCCTACGAGCAGTACTTC,CASSSRVLPPYEQYF
TRBJ2-7,.,.,13,TRBV15,TGTGCCACCAGCGTCAGGACAGCCGACGAGCAGTACTTC,CATSVRTADEQYF
TRBJ1-5,.,.,13,TRBV9,TGTGCCAGCAGCGTGGGGGTCAATCAGCCCCAGCATTTT,CASSVGVNQPQHF
TRBJ2-2,.,.,17,TRBV4-2,TGTGCCAGCAGCCAAGATCTTTGGGGGAAGGGCACCGGGGAGCTGTTTTTT,CASSQDLWGKGTGELFF
TRBJ1-6,TRBD1,few,14,TRBV7-8,TGTGCCAGCAGCTTAGCCCAGGGGGCCTCACCCCTCCACTTT,CASSLAQGASPLHF
TRBJ2-5,.,.,13,TRBV6-5,TGTGCCAGCAGTCCCGGTGCGGGAAAGACCCAGTACTTC,CASSPGAGKTQYF
TRBJ1-1,.,.,11,TRBV29-1,TGCAGCGTAGAGATGAACACTGAAGCTTTCTTT,CSVEMNTEAFF
TRBJ1-1,.,.,16,TRBV29-1,TGCAGCGTTATCGGGGGGCGAAGCGGGGGAAACACTGAAGCTTTCTTT,CSVIGGRSGGNTEAFF
TRBJ1-2,.,.,15,TRBV9,TGTGCCAGCAGCGCCGGCTTTGGGGCTGGCTATGGCTACACCTTC,CASSAGFGAGYGYTF
TRBJ2-5,TRBD2,.,14,TRBV2,TGTGCCAGCAGTGCGCTAGCGGGGGGAGAGACCCAGTACTTC,CASSALAGGETQYF
TRBJ2-3,.,.,15,TRBV13,TGTGCCAGCAGTCTTGAGAGCTTTAGCACAGATACGCAGTATTTT,CASSLESFSTDTQYF